This passage covers 16 T cell receptor beta chains from one sample sequenced in a study of beta chain features in type 1 diabetes. General study points: Patients with Type 1 diabetes showed moderately but significantly shorter TCRB CDR3s in all four CD4+ subsets.

Isolated RNA was reverse transcribed in full, so expressed TCRB transcripts were sequenced. Profiled with immunoSEQ multiplex PCR; TCRdb holds only in-frame clones, not every one. The sample carries over 100,000 clones, roughly 15% recorded once. Their antigens are not known. The sequenced material came from central memory CD4+ T cells from blood. These receptors all come from a man aged 25 to 45 with type 1 diabetes.

This clone occurred a few times. The chain is built from TRBV29-1 and TRBJ2-2; D ambiguous. CDR1 SQVTM and CDR2 ANQGSEA come from the germline V gene. This CDR3 spans 14 amino acids. Trimming removed 7 bases from V and 2 bases from J, with 14 bases in between. For the CDR3, the DNA is TGCAGCGCGGTAGATCCCTTTAACACCGGGGAGCTGTTTTTT. Protein sequence: CSAVDPFNTGELFF.

The V call is TRBV13, the J call TRBJ2-1, with D perhaps TRBD1 (6 bases). Trimming removed 5 bases at V and 9 bases at J, with 20 bases between. The CDR3 runs to 15 residues. CDR1 and CDR2 from the germline V gene are PRHDT and FYEKMQ (reference sequence). The CDR3 nucleotides read TGTGCCAGCAGCCCGCGGACAGCGGTCTGGGCTGAGCAGTTCTTC. Translating it yields CASSPRTAVWAEQFF. Combining the CDR3 with reference TRBV13 and TRBJ2-1 gives the whole variable domain AAGVIQSPRHLIKEKRETATLKCYPIPRHDTVYWYQQGPGQDPQFLISFYEKMQSDKGSIPDRFSAQQFSDYHSELNMSSLELGDSALYFCASSPRTAVWAEQFFGPGTRLTVL.

The chain carries TRBV29-1 and TRBJ2-3; D is unclear. CDR3 length equals 12 residues. V shed 2 bases and J shed 10 bases, with 13 bases lying between them. Germline V gene data show CDR1 as SQVTM and CDR2 as ANQGSEA. The CDR3 nucleotides read TGCAGCGTTGAATTAGGTTCTCTCGCGCAGTATTTT. Residues: CSVELGSLAQYF.

This clone was seen a handful of times. The rearrangement uses TRBV5-4 and TRBJ2-3; D is unresolved. Trimming removed 0 bases at V and 1 base at J, with 6 bases between. The CDR3 is 14 amino acids. Germline lookup yields CDR1 SGHNT and CDR2 YYREEE (reference sequence). In DNA form, the CDR3 reads TGTGCCAGCAGCTTGGGAGACGGCACAGATACGCAGTATTTT. Protein sequence: CASSLGDGTDTQYF.

The sample holds a few counts of this clone. The genes are TRBV14 and TRBJ2-5; D assignment may be TRBD1 or TRBD2 (6 bases each). V shed 0 bases and J shed 4 bases, with 12 bases lying between them. This CDR3 region has 15 residues. Germline lookup yields CDR1 SGHDN and CDR2 FVKESK. The CDR3 nucleotides read TGTGCCAGCAGCCAAGAACGGGGGCCTCGAGAGACCCAGTACTTC. This translates into CASSQERGPRETQYF.

This clone was observed a handful of times. V usage is TRBV6-5 and J usage is TRBJ1-6; D not certain. V was cut by 5 bases and J by 4 bases, with 9 bases left in between. The V gene's germline CDR1 is MNHEY and CDR2 SVGAGI. The CDR3 sequence is 14 residues long. The CDR3 nucleotides are TGTGCCAGCAGTGCGACACCGTATAATTCACCCCTCCACTTT. Translation gives CASSATPYNSPLHF.

This clone was seen more than once but under ten times. The chain has TRBV19 and TRBJ2-5, with D unresolved. Germline V gives CDR1 LNHDA, CDR2 SQIVND (reference sequence). The CDR3 loop spans 14 amino acids. Trimming left V 3 bases short and J 5 bases short, with 13 bases between. In DNA form, the CDR3 reads TGTGCCAGTAGTATTTCTGCCGGGTTTGAGACCCAGTACTTC. Its translation is CASSISAGFETQYF.

This clone was seen a few times. The J gene is TRBJ2-7, the V gene TRBV6-6; no clear D. The CDR3 spans 14 residues. In germline, CDR1 is MNHNY, CDR2 SVGAGI (reference sequence). Trimming pared 0 bases from V and 3 bases from J, leaving 9 bases between. DNA of the CDR3: TGTGCCAGCAGTTACTCCGGTGGGGTCTACGAGCAGTACTTC. It translates to CASSYSGGVYEQYF.

The rearrangement joins TRBV2 to TRBJ2-7; TRBD2 is a possible D gene (5 bases). The V gene lost 8 bases and the J gene lost 7 bases, with 21 bases spanning the gap. This CDR3 contains 14 residues. The V gene's germline CDR1 is SNHLY and CDR2 FYNNEI. CDR3 in DNA: TGTGCCAGCCAGGAGGCGAGCTCCTCCCTGGAGCAGTACTTC. It specifies CASQEASSSLEQYF.

This chain uses TRBV27 with TRBJ1-4; D is possibly TRBD1 (5 bases). Trimming took off 5 bases at V and 3 bases at J, with 13 bases between the two ends. Looked up from germline, CDR1 is MNHEY and CDR2 is SMNVEV (reference sequence). This CDR3 comprises 15 residues. CDR3 DNA sequence: TGTGCCAGCAGTATCGGGAGGGGCTCTAATGAAAAACTGTTTTTT. It yields the protein CASSIGRGSNEKLFF.

This clone was counted only a few times. The chain links TRBV5-4 to TRBJ2-1, with D hard to call. The V gene's germline CDR1 is SGHNT and CDR2 YYREEE (reference sequence). V was clipped by 2 bases and J by 8 bases, with 11 bases between them. The CDR3 spans 13 residues. The CDR3 sequence is CASSFGSNDEQFF. DNA of the CDR3: TGTGCCAGCAGCTTTGGCAGTAACGATGAGCAGTTCTTC.

The chain has TRBV9 and TRBJ1-2; 9 nucleotides line up with TRBD1. CDR1 and CDR2 from the germline V gene are SGDLS and YYNGEE. J gave up 4 bases and V 4 bases, and 8 bases lay outside the gene matches. The CDR3 is 15 residues long. In nucleotides, the CDR3 is TGTGCCAGCAGCCCTCGACAGGGGGAGGCCTATGGCTACACCTTC. It yields the protein CASSPRQGEAYGYTF.

Only a few counts were recorded for this clone. The chain carries TRBV19 and TRBJ1-4; the D gene is possibly TRBD1 (5 bases). V was pared by 7 bases and J by 5 bases, with 11 bases between. Germline lookup yields CDR1 LNHDA and CDR2 SQIVND (reference sequence). CDR3 length: 13 amino acids. The CDR3 protein is CASTGSENEKLFF. The CDR3, as DNA: TGTGCCAGTACAGGGAGTGAGAATGAAAAACTGTTTTTT.

The V gene is TRBV6-5, the J gene TRBJ1-5; the D is unclear. The germline CDR1 and CDR2 sequences are MNHEY and SVGAGI. This CDR3 is 13 amino acids long. Trimming shortened V by 0 bases and J by 6 bases, and 6 bases separated the two germline ends. CDR3 amino acids: CASSYSGSQPQHF. The CDR3 nucleotides read TGTGCCAGCAGTTACTCAGGTAGTCAGCCCCAGCATTTT.

The J gene is TRBJ2-3, the V gene TRBV7-2, with 10 nucleotides matching TRBD2. The CDR3 has 15 amino acids. Trimming took 2 bases from V and 2 from J; bases not matched to a gene: 1. CDR1 and CDR2 (germline): SGHTA, FQGNSA. CDR3 residues: CASSLTSGDTDTQYF. The DNA of the CDR3 is TGTGCCAGCAGCTTAACTAGCGGGGACACAGATACGCAGTATTTT.

The gene calls are TRBV6-1 and TRBJ1-2; D not certain. V was trimmed by 3 bases and J by 5 bases, leaving 7 bases between them. From germline, CDR1 is MNHNS and CDR2 SASEGT. The CDR3 extends over 12 amino acids. Here the CDR3 DNA reads TGTGCCAGCAGTGACTCGTTTTATGGCTACACCTTC. Residues: CASSDSFYGYTF.